The clone carrying this T cell receptor beta chain appeared a few times. The source of the sample is a study of blood T cell repertoires in COVID-19. Whole-study context: COVID-19 samples from acute and convalescent phases originated in the United States, Italy and Spain.

Study processing details: Amplification from reference gene primers served as the basis for estimated nucleated cell counts. Libraries were prepared by immunoSEQ multiplex PCR; TCRdb keeps only in-frame clonotypes and omits some of them. That table furnishes V, J and clone size, whereas the DNA furnished D and trimming. The table shows around 250,000 clones, with over 80% occurring only once. Ages ranged from roughly 18 to 100 years, with residence in 24 US areas. People in the exposed group encountered a COVID-19 case within 2 weeks before entering the study. The V gene's germline CDR1 is SGHNT and CDR2 YENEEA. V was cut by 7 bases and J by 1 base, with 10 bases left in between. CDR3 size: 13 residues.

The sequence came from a man between 45 and 60 years old who had been exposed to COVID-19. Sequenced material: PBMCs or T cells enriched from blood (not recorded which). This chain uses TRBV11-3 with TRBJ1-1; no reliable D call. DNA of the CDR3: TGTGCCAGCAAAAACAGTCCGAACACTGAAGCTTTCTTT. This gives the protein CASKNSPNTEAFF.